This record covers a single T cell receptor (beta chain). As yet, its antigen is unknown. PCR was performed a second time for roughly 7 to 12 cycles using a sample-barcoded 5' primer and a J-beta primer mix. Using its own MiXCR run on the 5' RACE reads, TCRdb lists one record per CDR3 protein. The table records around 1,700,000 distinct CDR3 sequences, under 30% of them present only once. This sample stems from a study of blood T cells in healthy people across ages. Study outcomes and limitations: Among long-lived donors, naive CD4+ cells were more numerous and diversity higher than in aged donors. Naive T cell percentage showed a strong correlation with TCR beta diversity.

The TCR originated in a woman between 25 and 40 years old in good health. The sequenced sample consisted of blood.

The DNA for the CDR3 is TGTGCCTGGAGACCCGGGACTAGCGGGAGGCAGACCCAGTACTTC. Protein: CAWRPGTSGRQTQYF. V gene TRBV30 combines with J gene TRBJ2-7, with 15 positions matching TRBD2. The J call may be faulty, since TRBJ2-5 better matches the DNA end. Germline V gives CDR1 GTSNPN, CDR2 SVGIG (reference sequence). CDR3 size: 15 residues.